The 20 T cell receptor beta chains below were found in one sample sequenced in a study of T cells after yellow fever vaccination. TCRdb used MiXCR to reprocess the 5' RACE reads, holding one entry per CDR3 protein. The sample consists of around 600,000 distinct CDR3 sequences, about 12% of them appearing once. The starting material was PBMCs, obtained on the day of the yellow fever booster vaccination. The receptors derive from a man between 25 and 39 years old who received the YFV17D yellow fever vaccine.

This clonotype turned up a few times. V gene TRBV19 combines with J gene TRBJ2-7; D perhaps matches TRBD2 (6 bases). V lost 5 bases, J lost 1 base, and 15 bases lay in between. The CDR3 covers 15 residues. Germline V lookup: CDR1 LNHDA, CDR2 SQIVND (reference sequence). The CDR3 DNA follows: TGTGCCAGTAGTCCCGGGCCGGGGGATTCCTACGAGCAGTACTTC. Its translation is CASSPGPGDSYEQYF.

The rearrangement uses TRBV12-3 or TRBV12-4 and TRBJ1-4; possibly TRBD1 for D (5 bases). The CDR3 length is 11 residues. V lost 6 bases to trimming and J lost 11 bases, with 10 bases between them. The chain's CDR3 is CASSPSGKLFF. The CDR3 DNA follows: TGTGCCAGCAGCCCATCAGGGAAACTGTTTTTT.

This clonotype appeared a few times. The chain is built from TRBV28 and TRBJ2-7; 7 positions match TRBD2. Germline assignment: CDR1 MDHEN and CDR2 SYDVKM. Germline trimming cut 3 bases from V and 3 bases from J; bases unmatched to any gene: 5. The length of the CDR3 is 14 residues. The CDR3, as DNA: TGTGCCAGCAGTTTGTCTAGCGGATACTACGAGCAGTACTTC. Protein sequence: CASSLSSGYYEQYF.

This chain uses TRBV7-9 with TRBJ2-7; D possibly corresponds to TRBD1 (6 bases). The CDR3 is 13 residues long. The V and J ends lost 5 bases and 4 bases respectively, with 12 bases between them. Per the germline V gene, CDR1 is SEHNR and CDR2 is FQNEAQ (reference sequence). The CDR3 loop is CASSTPGAYEQYF. The CDR3 nucleotides read TGTGCCAGCAGCACACCAGGGGCGTACGAGCAGTACTTC.

J is TRBJ2-7 and V is TRBV7-2, with TRBD2 matching over 8 bases. Per germline, CDR1 SGHTA and CDR2 FQGNSA. CDR3 length: 15 residues. The V and J ends lost 8 bases and 2 bases, in that order; junction bases with no gene match: 11. CDR3 bases: TGTGCCAGCGCAAGGGTCCCTAGCGGGCCCTACGAGCAGTACTTC. It codes for CASARVPSGPYEQYF.

The chain combines TRBV1 with TRBJ2-7; TRBD1, as called in the table, went unchecked against the DNA. TRBV1 corresponds to a pseudogene. The CDR3 covers 14 residues. In nucleotides, the CDR3 is TGCACCAGCACCGCGGGACAGGGGGCGCGGGAGCAGTACTTC. The encoded protein is CTSTAGQGAREQYF.

There are many counts of this clonotype. V gene TRBV5-1 combines with J gene TRBJ1-2, with TRBD1 as a possible D gene (5 bases). This CDR3 is 13 amino acids long. From germline, CDR1 is SGHRS and CDR2 YFSETQ. V lost 1 base, J lost 7 bases, and 11 bases lay in between. In DNA, the CDR3 is TGCGCCAGCAGCTTGACCAGGGAAGGTGGCTACACCTTC. Amino acids: CASSLTREGGYTF.

This clonotype was counted a few times. The V and J genes are TRBV9 and TRBJ2-1; tentative D call: TRBD2 (5 bases). The germline V and J ends were trimmed by 4 bases and 0 bases, with 17 bases remaining between them. Germline V gene sequence: CDR1 SGDLS, CDR2 YYNGEE. CDR3 size: 17 residues. This CDR3 reads CASSLRGALSSYNEQFF. CDR3 coding DNA: TGTGCCAGCAGCCTCCGGGGAGCGCTAAGCTCCTACAATGAGCAGTTCTTC.

This clonotype is a singleton in its sample. The V gene is TRBV6-6, the J gene TRBJ1-6; 9 bases align to TRBD1. Germline-derived CDR1 and CDR2 are MNHNY and SVGAGI (reference sequence). The V segment lost 6 bases and the J segment 9 bases; nucleotides outside the gene matches: 3. The CDR3 consists of 13 residues. Here the CDR3 reads CASSRQGVSPLHF. CDR3 coding DNA: TGTGCCAGCAGCCGACAGGGGGTTTCACCCCTCCACTTT.

This chain connects TRBV7-6 to TRBJ1-1; a possible D gene is TRBD1 (6 bases). The CDR3 runs to 14 residues. The germline V and J ends were trimmed by 5 bases and 6 bases, with 16 bases remaining between them. Per germline, CDR1 SGHVS and CDR2 FNYEAQ. The CDR3 DNA follows: TGTGCCAGCAGCGGGGGGGGGGCTCGGGCTGAAGCTTTCTTT. This translates into CASSGGGARAEAFF.

The table lists this clonotype with a count of one. The chain combines TRBV7-3 with TRBJ2-3; 9 nucleotides align to TRBD2. The germline CDR1 and CDR2 sequences are SGHTA and FQGTGA. This CDR3 spans 22 amino acids. J gave up 2 bases and V 1 base, and 22 bases lay outside the gene matches. The CDR3 bases are TGTGCCAGCAGCTTAAGAGGCCCGTTCGCGGGAGGGCTTACACGGCTCACAGATACGCAGTATTTT. Translated: CASSLRGPFAGGLTRLTDTQYF.

This clonotype showed up just a few times. The J gene is TRBJ2-5, the V gene TRBV5-5, with TRBD2 as a possible D gene (6 bases). Germline V CDR1 and CDR2: SGHKS, YYEKEE (reference sequence). The ends were cut back, 0 bases at V and 7 bases at J, with 22 bases in the middle. The CDR3 sequence is 17 residues long. The CDR3, as DNA: TGTGCCAGCAGCTTGGCCTTCAAGTTAGGAGGGGCGGTGACCCAGTACTTC. It translates to CASSLAFKLGGAVTQYF.

This clonotype was counted only a few times. The chain employs TRBV29-1 and TRBJ2-6; the D call may be TRBD1 or TRBD2 (5 bases each). Trimming cost V 4 bases and J 0 bases, with 16 bases left between them. CDR3 length: 17 amino acids. Germline CDR1 reads SQVTM; CDR2 reads ANQGSEA. The CDR3 coding sequence is TGCAGCGTTGCTACCGGGGCACCGTACTCTGGGGCCAACGTCCTGACTTTC. It encodes CSVATGAPYSGANVLTF. The entire variable domain, with the rest obtained from reference TRBV29-1 and TRBJ2-6, is as follows: SAVISQKPSRDICQRGTSLTIQCQVDSQVTMMFWYRQQPGQSLTLIATANQGSEATYESGFVIDKFPISRPNLTFSTLTVSNMSPEDSSIYLCSVATGAPYSGANVLTFGAGSRLTVL.

This rearrangement joins TRBV28 to TRBJ1-4, with D perhaps TRBD1 (5 bases). V dropped 1 base and J dropped 3 bases, with 12 bases sitting between them. Germline V CDR1 and CDR2: MDHEN, SYDVKM. There are 16 residues in the CDR3. The CDR3 is CASSLFRERANEKLFF. CDR3 coding DNA: TGTGCCAGCAGTTTATTCAGGGAACGGGCTAATGAAAAACTGTTTTTT.

This clonotype was found many times. This chain uses TRBV20-1 with TRBJ2-7; the match to TRBD2 covers 10 bases. Trimming took 7 bases from V and 4 from J; bases not matched to a gene: 7. CDR1 and CDR2 (germline): DFQATT, SNEGSKA (reference sequence). The CDR3 has 13 residues. CDR3 residues: CSGLAGDRYEQYF. Written as DNA, the CDR3 is TGCAGTGGTCTAGCGGGAGATCGTTACGAGCAGTACTTC.

This clonotype was detected only a few times. This chain joins TRBV20-1 and TRBJ1-5, with 9 bases matching TRBD1. From germline, CDR1 is DFQATT and CDR2 SNEGSKA (reference sequence). The V and J ends lost 6 bases and 6 bases, in that order; junction bases with no gene match: 3. CDR3 length: 12 amino acids. The DNA for the CDR3 is TGCAGTGCACGGACAGGGGTTCAGCCCCAGCATTTT. Translated: CSARTGVQPQHF.

CDR3 amino acids: CASSQSGKYNEQFF. The CDR3 DNA sequence: TGTGCCAGCAGCCAGTCGGGGAAGTACAATGAGCAGTTCTTC. The J gene is TRBJ2-1, the V gene TRBV14; D possibly corresponds to TRBD2 (5 bases). This CDR3 has 14 residues. Per germline, CDR1 SGHDN and CDR2 FVKESK. V lost 3 bases, J lost 4 bases, and 10 bases lay in between.

The chain links TRBV20-1 to TRBJ1-5, with unresolved D. From germline, CDR1 is DFQATT and CDR2 SNEGSKA (reference sequence). This CDR3 comprises 13 residues. The V end lost 2 bases, the J end lost 5 bases, and 10 bases lay between the germline ends. CDR3 DNA sequence: TGCAGTGCTAGACAGGACGGAGATCAGCCCCAGCATTTT. Translating it yields CSARQDGDQPQHF.

This chain links TRBV20-1 with TRBJ2-1; 10 nucleotides match TRBD1. V shed 7 bases and J 8 bases; nucleotides not matched to a gene: 14. This CDR3 contains 15 residues. CDR1 is DFQATT and CDR2 is SNEGSKA in the germline V gene (reference sequence). CDR3 coding DNA: TGCAGTGTCCACTCTTGGACAGGGGGTAGCGATGAGCAGTTCTTC. Amino acid sequence: CSVHSWTGGSDEQFF.

The sample holds one count of this clonotype. The junction does not match germline at one end; this may be a read error. The V gene is TRBV5-1, the J gene TRBJ2-1, with 7 bases that match TRBD2. From germline, CDR1 is SGHRS and CDR2 YFSETQ. The CDR3 has 19 residues. The CDR3 loop is CASSRGVPLARSSYSEQFF. Written as DNA, the CDR3 is TGCGCCAGCAGCCGCGGAGTACCACTAGCGCGGAGCTCCTACAGTGAGCAGTTCTTC.